Listed below are T cell receptor beta chains from one sample, sequenced in a study of blood T cell repertoires in COVID-19. The protocol was immunoSEQ multiplex PCR, while the TCRdb copy is restricted to in-frame clones and leaves out a portion. The top ten hold roughly 20% of the sample, which has some 93,000 clones, approximately 86% seen once. The sample was peripheral blood. The receptors stem from a woman older than 75 with acute or convalescent COVID-19. Both conserved end residues are part of each CDR3. A D gene is named only where the DNA matches it firmly. The size entry is marked missing in some rows and otherwise reads once, few, many or a size class.

v_gene: TRBV7-3
d_gene: NA
j_gene: TRBJ1-6
abundance: NA
CDR3aa: CASSLAGIGSPLHF
CDR3nt: TGTGCCAGCAGCTTGGCGGGTATCGGCTCACCCCTCCACTTT

v_gene: TRBV12-3/TRBV12-4
d_gene: NA
j_gene: TRBJ1-6
abundance: few
CDR3aa: CASRTIGNSPLHF
CDR3nt: TGTGCCAGCAGGACCATCGGGAATTCACCCCTCCACTTT

v_gene: TRBV10-3
d_gene: TRBD1
j_gene: TRBJ1-1
abundance: NA
CDR3aa: CAISTTGDTEAFF
CDR3nt: TGTGCCATCAGTACTACAGGGGACACTGAAGCTTTCTTT

v_gene: TRBV2
d_gene: NA
j_gene: TRBJ1-5
abundance: NA
CDR3aa: CASSLTGSNQPQHF
CDR3nt: TGTGCCAGCAGCCTCACAGGGAGCAATCAGCCCCAGCATTTT

v_gene: TRBV5-5
d_gene: TRBD1
j_gene: TRBJ1-3
abundance: NA
CDR3aa: CASSIRDRGFSGNTIYF
CDR3nt: TGTGCCAGCAGCATCCGGGACAGGGGATTCTCTGGAAACACCATATATTTT

v_gene: TRBV12-3/TRBV12-4
d_gene: NA
j_gene: TRBJ2-7
abundance: once
CDR3aa: CASSLGAYEQYF
CDR3nt: TGTGCCAGCAGTCTAGGCGCCTACGAGCAGTACTTC

v_gene: TRBV5-5
d_gene: TRBD1
j_gene: TRBJ2-7
abundance: few
CDR3aa: CASSPGTGRSGQYF
CDR3nt: TGTGCCAGCAGCCCCGGGACAGGGAGGTCCGGGCAGTACTTC

v_gene: TRBV6-1
d_gene: TRBD1
j_gene: TRBJ1-2
abundance: NA
CDR3aa: CASSEIGQGVSYTF
CDR3nt: TGTGCCAGCAGTGAAATAGGACAGGGTGTAAGCTACACCTTC

v_gene: TRBV5-1
d_gene: TRBD2
j_gene: TRBJ2-2
abundance: NA
CDR3aa: CASSTSGGSTGELFF
CDR3nt: TGCGCCAGCAGCACTAGCGGGGGAAGCACCGGGGAGCTGTTTTTT

v_gene: TRBV27
d_gene: NA
j_gene: TRBJ1-1
abundance: NA
CDR3aa: CASSLALGDTEAFF
CDR3nt: TGTGCCAGCAGTTTGGCCTTAGGAGACACTGAAGCTTTCTTT

v_gene: TRBV2
d_gene: NA
j_gene: TRBJ1-2
abundance: NA
CDR3aa: CASRGDMGHYGYTF
CDR3nt: TGTGCCAGCCGGGGGGATATGGGGCACTATGGCTACACCTTC

v_gene: TRBV5-4
d_gene: NA
j_gene: TRBJ1-1
abundance: NA
CDR3aa: CASSRRGSPLNTEAFF
CDR3nt: TGTGCCAGCAGCCGTAGGGGGAGTCCTTTGAACACTGAAGCTTTCTTT

v_gene: TRBV18
d_gene: NA
j_gene: TRBJ2-1
abundance: once
CDR3aa: CASSPHREHEQFF
CDR3nt: TGTGCCAGCTCACCGCACAGGGAGCATGAGCAGTTCTTC

v_gene: TRBV9
d_gene: TRBD2
j_gene: TRBJ2-5
abundance: once
CDR3aa: CASSALAGGPETQYF
CDR3nt: TGTGCCAGCAGCGCGCTAGCGGGGGGGCCAGAGACCCAGTACTTC

v_gene: TRBV19
d_gene: TRBD1
j_gene: TRBJ1-3
abundance: NA
CDR3aa: CASSAQGSGNTIYF
CDR3nt: TGTGCCAGTAGTGCACAGGGGAGTGGAAACACCATATATTTT

v_gene: TRBV4-1
d_gene: TRBD1
j_gene: TRBJ2-1
abundance: NA
CDR3aa: CASSQRGTGTDENEQFF
CDR3nt: TGCGCCAGCAGCCAAAGGGGGACCGGGACAGATGAAAATGAGCAGTTCTTC

v_gene: TRBV6-1
d_gene: TRBD1
j_gene: TRBJ2-2
abundance: NA
CDR3aa: CASSAKYGTANTGELFF
CDR3nt: TGTGCCAGCAGTGCCAAATACGGGACAGCCAACACCGGGGAGCTGTTTTTT

v_gene: TRBV5-1
d_gene: TRBD2
j_gene: TRBJ2-7
abundance: NA
CDR3aa: CASGLGGNEQYF
CDR3nt: TGCGCCAGCGGCCTGGGAGGGAACGAGCAGTACTTC

v_gene: TRBV9
d_gene: NA
j_gene: TRBJ2-7
abundance: NA
CDR3aa: CASSVTWRAGGEQYF
CDR3nt: TGTGCCAGCAGCGTAACGTGGCGGGCAGGGGGGGAGCAGTACTTC

v_gene: TRBV25-1
d_gene: NA
j_gene: TRBJ1-6
abundance: NA
CDR3aa: CASTGKNNSPLHF
CDR3nt: TGTGCCAGCACCGGGAAAAATAATTCACCCCTCCACTTT

v_gene: TRBV18
d_gene: TRBD2
j_gene: TRBJ2-2
abundance: once
CDR3aa: CASSPTSGNTGELFF
CDR3nt: TGTGCCAGCTCACCGACTAGCGGTAACACCGGGGAGCTGTTTTTT

v_gene: TRBV5-6
d_gene: TRBD2
j_gene: TRBJ2-5
abundance: NA
CDR3aa: CASSLRGTSEGTQYF
CDR3nt: TGTGCCAGCAGCTTGCGGGGGACTAGCGAAGGGACCCAGTACTTC

v_gene: TRBV18
d_gene: TRBD1
j_gene: TRBJ1-1
abundance: NA
CDR3aa: CASSTGDFGNTEAFF
CDR3nt: TGTGCCAGCTCGACAGGGGACTTTGGGAACACTGAAGCTTTCTTT

v_gene: TRBV7-3
d_gene: NA
j_gene: TRBJ2-2
abundance: NA
CDR3aa: CASSRDMNTGELFF
CDR3nt: TGTGCCAGCAGCCGCGATATGAACACCGGGGAGCTGTTTTTT

v_gene: TRBV5-1
d_gene: NA
j_gene: TRBJ1-6
abundance: few
CDR3aa: CASSLGGTDSPLHF
CDR3nt: TGCGCCAGCAGCTTGGGGGGCACGGATTCACCCCTCCACTTT

v_gene: TRBV3-1/TRBV3-2
d_gene: TRBD1
j_gene: TRBJ1-5
abundance: NA
CDR3aa: CASSPGTGVQPQHF
CDR3nt: TGTGCCAGCAGCCCGGGGACAGGGGTTCAGCCCCAGCATTTT

v_gene: TRBV10-1
d_gene: NA
j_gene: TRBJ2-3
abundance: NA
CDR3aa: CASSGGVADTQYF
CDR3nt: TGCGCCAGCAGTGGCGGGGTGGCAGATACGCAGTATTTT

v_gene: TRBV30
d_gene: TRBD2
j_gene: TRBJ2-7
abundance: NA
CDR3aa: CAWSVPGASGGLSYEQYF
CDR3nt: TGTGCCTGGAGTGTACCAGGGGCTAGCGGGGGGCTCTCCTACGAGCAGTACTTC

v_gene: TRBV3-1/TRBV3-2
d_gene: TRBD2
j_gene: TRBJ2-5
abundance: NA
CDR3aa: CASSQDPVLAGGQETQYF
CDR3nt: TGTGCCAGCAGCCAAGACCCTGTTCTAGCGGGGGGCCAAGAGACCCAGTACTTC

v_gene: TRBV9
d_gene: NA
j_gene: TRBJ1-4
abundance: NA
CDR3aa: CASSFTGNEDEKLFF
CDR3nt: TGTGCCAGCAGCTTTACAGGGAACGAAGATGAAAAACTGTTTTTT

v_gene: TRBV6-5
d_gene: TRBD1
j_gene: TRBJ2-7
abundance: NA
CDR3aa: CASRGGTGGNYEQYF
CDR3nt: TGTGCCAGCAGGGGAGGGACAGGGGGTAACTACGAGCAGTACTTC

v_gene: TRBV29-1
d_gene: TRBD1
j_gene: TRBJ1-2
abundance: NA
CDR3aa: CSVRGQGASHGYTF
CDR3nt: TGCAGCGTCCGAGGACAGGGGGCAAGTCATGGCTACACCTTC

v_gene: TRBV6-6
d_gene: TRBD1
j_gene: TRBJ2-7
abundance: NA
CDR3aa: CASRRGQDRSYEQYF
CDR3nt: TGTGCCAGCAGGAGGGGACAGGACCGCTCCTACGAGCAGTACTTC

v_gene: TRBV11-2
d_gene: TRBD1
j_gene: TRBJ1-2
abundance: NA
CDR3aa: CASSLAGQGAGYGYTF
CDR3nt: TGTGCCAGCAGCCTCGCTGGACAGGGGGCGGGCTATGGCTACACCTTC

v_gene: TRBV5-1
d_gene: NA
j_gene: TRBJ1-1
abundance: NA
CDR3aa: CASSWAQGNPEAFF
CDR3nt: TGCGCCAGCAGCTGGGCACAGGGAAACCCTGAAGCTTTCTTT

v_gene: TRBV5-1
d_gene: NA
j_gene: TRBJ1-5
abundance: once
CDR3aa: CASSLEGANQPQHF
CDR3nt: TGCGCCAGCAGCTTGGAAGGGGCCAATCAGCCCCAGCATTTT

v_gene: TRBV5-4
d_gene: TRBD2
j_gene: TRBJ2-3
abundance: NA
CDR3aa: CASRRGGEVRTDTQYF
CDR3nt: TGTGCCAGCAGGAGGGGAGGGGAGGTACGAACAGATACGCAGTATTTT

v_gene: TRBV18
d_gene: NA
j_gene: TRBJ1-5
abundance: once
CDR3aa: CASSPWGLTVSNQPQHF
CDR3nt: TGTGCCAGCTCACCATGGGGCCTAACAGTGAGCAATCAGCCCCAGCATTTT

v_gene: TRBV28
d_gene: NA
j_gene: TRBJ2-5
abundance: few
CDR3aa: CASSLRLQETQYF
CDR3nt: TGTGCCAGCAGTCTGCGGCTTCAAGAGACCCAGTACTTC

v_gene: TRBV7-2
d_gene: NA
j_gene: TRBJ1-2
abundance: NA
CDR3aa: CASSLRDTAGYTF
CDR3nt: TGTGCCAGCAGCTTAAGGGACACTGCGGGCTACACCTTC

v_gene: TRBV5-8
d_gene: NA
j_gene: TRBJ1-4
abundance: once
CDR3aa: CASSWGGRRHNEKLFF
CDR3nt: TGTGCCAGCAGCTGGGGGGGACGGAGACATAATGAAAAACTGTTTTTT

v_gene: TRBV24-1
d_gene: TRBD1
j_gene: TRBJ2-3
abundance: NA
CDR3aa: CATRDRATDTQYF
CDR3nt: TGTGCCACGAGGGACAGGGCCACAGATACGCAGTATTTT

v_gene: TRBV19
d_gene: TRBD1
j_gene: TRBJ2-4
abundance: NA
CDR3aa: CASRDRAIENIQYF
CDR3nt: TGTGCCAGTAGAGACAGGGCAATCGAAAACATTCAGTACTTT

v_gene: TRBV19
d_gene: NA
j_gene: TRBJ1-1
abundance: NA
CDR3aa: CASSNRVIEAFF
CDR3nt: TGTGCCAGTAGTAATCGAGTCATTGAAGCTTTCTTT

v_gene: TRBV19
d_gene: TRBD1
j_gene: TRBJ2-7
abundance: NA
CDR3aa: CASRDQTGGGYEQYF
CDR3nt: TGTGCCAGTAGAGACCAGACAGGGGGCGGCTACGAGCAGTACTTC